The next 14 T cell receptor beta chains were all read from a single sample in a study of T cells in Graves' hyperthyroidism and ophthalmopathy. It was RNA transcripts that yielded the amplified TCR beta CDR3 regions. The primer set for the first-round RT-PCR of the TCR CDR3 was HTBI. TCRdb passed the multiplex PCR reads through MiXCR, listing each CDR3 protein once. This sample has 380,000 or so distinct CDR3 sequences, with approximately 15% found just once. Sequencing input: blood. The source of these receptors is a woman in her 30s with Graves' hyperthyroidism.

There are many counts of this clonotype. This chain joins TRBV6-5 and TRBJ2-6, with D hard to call. Trimming removed 7 bases from V and 4 bases from J, with 8 bases in between. This CDR3 has 13 residues. The germline V gene has CDR1 MNHEY and CDR2 SVGAGI. The CDR3: CASKEWGANVLTF. DNA of the CDR3: TGTGCCAGCAAAGAGTGGGGGGCCAACGTCCTGACTTTC.

This clonotype was picked up many times. The gene calls are TRBV29-1 and TRBJ2-3; tentative D call: TRBD2 (5 bases). Trimming pared 7 bases from V and 1 base from J, leaving 18 bases between. The CDR3 has 15 amino acids. The germline V gene has CDR1 SQVTM and CDR2 ANQGSEA. DNA of the CDR3: TGCAGCGCCCGAACCCGGGGTTGGGGCACAGATACGCAGTATTTT. It specifies CSARTRGWGTDTQYF.

This rearrangement joins TRBV5-6 to TRBJ1-1; D is unresolved. The CDR3 consists of 14 residues. Germline V gene sequence: CDR1 SGHDT, CDR2 YYEEEE. Trimming took 1 base from V and 3 from J, leaving 10 bases between them. CDR3 coding DNA: TGTGCCAGCAGCTTGTTCTTCACCCACACTGAAGCTTTCTTT. Its protein is CASSLFFTHTEAFF.

This chain joins TRBV7-2 and TRBJ2-5; D remains unclear. The germline gives CDR1 SGHTA, CDR2 FQGNSA. V lost 1 base and J lost 2, with 11 bases in between. The CDR3 runs to 15 residues. CDR3 bases: TGTGCCAGCAGCTTAGTCCCGGCCCTTCAAGAGACCCAGTACTTC. Its protein is CASSLVPALQETQYF.

The CDR3 reads CASIISGGANEQFF. The CDR3 DNA reads TGTGCCAGCATCATTAGCGGGGGGGCGAATGAGCAGTTCTTC. The chain joins TRBV11-2 to TRBJ2-1; 11 bases map to TRBD2. Germline CDR1 SGHAT, CDR2 FQNNGV. CDR3 size: 14 residues. Trimming at V came to 7 bases and at J to 7 bases, leaving 6 bases not matched to a gene.

This clonotype showed up many times. The chain is built from TRBV20-1 and TRBJ2-5, with a weak D call TRBD1 (6 bases). V was pared by 6 bases and J by 2 bases, with 13 bases between. The CDR3 totals 13 residues. Per the germline V gene, CDR1 is DFQATT and CDR2 is SNEGSKA (reference sequence). As DNA, the CDR3 is TGCAGTGCGCCGGACAGAACTCAAGAGACCCAGTACTTC. This translates into CSAPDRTQETQYF.

This clonotype came up once. The chain combines TRBV18 with TRBJ2-3, with D tentatively TRBD1 (7 bases). With 6 bases removed from V and 1 base from J, the gap between germline ends came to 14 bases. The CDR3 contains 15 residues. Germline V gene data show CDR1 as KGHSH and CDR2 as LQKENI. The DNA of the CDR3 is TGTGCCAGCTCCCCCAGGGGGGTCCGCACAGATACGCAGTATTTT. It codes for CASSPRGVRTDTQYF. Variable domain in full (rest from reference TRBV18 and TRBJ2-3): NAGVMQNPRHLVRRRGQEARLRCSPMKGHSHVYWYRQLPEEGLKFMVYLQKENIIDESGMPKERFSAEFPKEGPSILRIQQVVRGDSAAYFCASSPRGVRTDTQYFGPGTRLTVL.

This clonotype was counted a few times. This chain connects TRBV27 to TRBJ2-2, with D uncertain. V was clipped by 3 bases and J by 7 bases, with 9 bases between them. The V gene's germline CDR1 is MNHEY and CDR2 SMNVEV (reference sequence). The CDR3 loop spans 13 amino acids. Here the CDR3 DNA reads TGTGCCAGCAGTTTCCTTCGGGTCGGGGAGCTGTTTTTT. This codes for CASSFLRVGELFF.

This clonotype occurred a few times. The J gene is TRBJ1-4, the V gene TRBV20-1; D is unresolved. Germline V gene lookup returns CDR1 DFQATT and CDR2 SNEGSKA (reference sequence). V was trimmed by 3 bases and J by 2 bases, leaving 7 bases between them. This CDR3 region has 13 residues. This CDR3 reads CSASPPTNEKLFF. CDR3 DNA sequence: TGCAGTGCTAGCCCCCCTACTAATGAAAAACTGTTTTTT.

V gene TRBV6-1 combines with J gene TRBJ2-4, with D perhaps TRBD2 (5 bases). The CDR3 is 13 residues long. Trimming pared 8 bases from V and 5 bases from J, leaving 13 bases between. Germline V gene lookup returns CDR1 MNHNS and CDR2 SASEGT. This CDR3 is CASASGEQNIQYF. The CDR3 DNA follows: TGTGCCAGCGCCTCCGGGGAACAAAACATTCAGTACTTC.

This clonotype was counted many times. The V call is TRBV6-2 or TRBV6-3, the J call TRBJ2-7; unclear D gene. The V and J ends lost 0 bases and 0 bases respectively, with 12 bases between them. The CDR3 runs 16 residues. CDR1 is MNHEY and CDR2 is SVGEGT in the germline V gene. This chain's CDR3 is CASSYSTSMSSYEQYF. The CDR3 DNA sequence: TGTGCCAGCAGTTACTCGACATCGATGAGCTCCTACGAGCAGTACTTC.

This clonotype was counted at least ten times. The J gene is TRBJ2-1, the V gene TRBV6-2 or TRBV6-3, with 10 bases lining up with TRBD2. With 6 bases clipped from V and 8 bases from J, the junction kept 7 bases outside the gene matches. CDR3 length: 14 amino acids. Germline V lookup: CDR1 MNHEY, CDR2 SVGEGT. This chain's CDR3 is CASRTTSGFDEQFF. DNA for the CDR3: TGTGCCAGCAGGACGACTAGCGGGTTCGATGAGCAGTTCTTC.

Only a few counts were recorded for this clonotype. The chain employs TRBV30 and TRBJ1-2; 7 nucleotides agree with TRBD1. The germline gives CDR1 GTSNPN, CDR2 SVGIG (reference sequence). The length of the CDR3 is 12 residues. Trimming cost V 5 bases and J 3 bases; bases outside gene matches: 3. This CDR3 reads CAWDREDYGYTF. The CDR3 bases are TGTGCCTGGGACAGGGAGGACTATGGCTACACCTTC.

This clonotype was detected only a few times. The chain has TRBV6-2 or TRBV6-3 and TRBJ2-1; 11 bases match TRBD2. The V segment lost 7 bases and the J segment 6 bases; nucleotides outside the gene matches: 17. This CDR3 is built from 18 residues. Germline assignment: CDR1 MNHEY and CDR2 SVGEGT. DNA for the CDR3: TGTGCCAGCAATACCCCGGGACTAGCGGCGAAACGGTCCAATGAGCAGTTCTTC. Translation: CASNTPGLAAKRSNEQFF.